The present entry profiles one TCR beta chain with its context. The CDR3 contains 17 residues. The V end was cut by 6 bases, the J end by 5 bases, with 25 bases between. Germline V CDR1 and CDR2: MDHEN, SYDVKM. The sample comes from a study of blood T cell repertoires in COVID-19. Study background: The United States, Italy and Spain supplied acute and convalescent COVID-19 samples. Sources were T cells, B-cell-depleted T cells, or PBMCs; the material itself was cDNA or gDNA.

Under the authors' procedure: Estimation of nucleated cell counts relied on the amplification of reference gene primers. The repertoire was sequenced with immunoSEQ multiplex PCR; TCRdb's copy has only in-frame clones and lacks some. For V, J and clone size, that table is used; D and trimming come from the DNA. The sample has 150,000 to 200,000 clones, approximately 91% seen once; the top ten hold 0.5% to 0.65%. The chain couples TRBV28 to TRBJ2-5; a possible D gene is TRBD2 (7 bases). This clonotype originated in a man in his forties or fifties with acute or convalescent COVID-19. The sequenced material came from peripheral blood. The CDR3 spells CASSPGASGLRGETQYF. The CDR3 coding sequence is TGTGCCAGCAGCCCAGGGGCTAGCGGCCTTAGGGGGGAGACCCAGTACTTC.